This TCR beta chain was observed in a study of PD-1 blockade in classical Hodgkin lymphoma. Study results and caveats: Baseline TCR diversity was reportedly lower in newly diagnosed patients than healthy donors.

After autologous stem cell transplantation all patients relapsed, and prior brentuximab vedotin exposure differed between cohorts. V shed 8 bases and J shed 5 bases, with 24 bases lying between them. CDR1 SGHAT and CDR2 FQNNGV come from the germline V gene. The CDR3 runs 16 residues. As to this clone: The antigen is not known.

Clones were sequenced by immunoSEQ multiplex PCR, and TCRdb holds only the in-frame ones, with some missing. The data show about 30,000 clones, roughly 76% seen once. The material was peripheral blood mononuclear cells (PBMCs), obtained before the second cycle of nivolumab. This sequence was found in a human donor with classical Hodgkin lymphoma. The chain combines TRBV11-2 with TRBJ2-5; maybe TRBD2 (5 bases). CDR3 nucleotides: TGTGCCAGCGGCCAGAATCCTATAGGATGGGAGGAGACCCAGTACTTC. This encodes CASGQNPIGWEETQYF.